The rows below give T cell receptor beta chains drawn from one sample of a study of cytomegalovirus exposure and HLA in healthy donors. Sequencing was performed with immunoSEQ multiplex PCR; in TCRdb, only in-frame clones are kept and a portion is missing. The sample contains about 130,000 clones, almost 85% of which appear only once. The sequenced sample consisted of PBMCs. The source is a man in his thirties or forties in good health and CMV-seropositive. Both conserved end residues are part of each CDR3. D genes are given only for firm matches. Clone size is stated in some rows and not others, as once, few, many or a class when expanded.

J: TRBJ2-1; D: TRBD1; V: TRBV7-3; length: 15; size: .; CDR3: CASSAGTANYNEQFF; DNA: TGTGCCAGCAGCGCCGGGACAGCCAACTACAATGAGCAGTTCTTC
J: TRBJ2-7; D: TRBD1; V: TRBV7-8; length: 16; size: .; CDR3: CASSAQIQGASLQQYF; DNA: TGTGCCAGCAGCGCCCAAATACAGGGGGCCTCCCTCCAGCAGTACTTC
J: TRBJ1-1; D: .; V: TRBV19; length: 15; size: once; CDR3: CASTEGTRGNTEAFF; DNA: TGTGCCAGTACCGAAGGAACCAGGGGGAACACTGAAGCTTTCTTT
J: TRBJ2-5; D: TRBD2; V: TRBV2; length: 15; size: .; CDR3: CASVASRGLQETQYF; DNA: TGTGCCAGCGTGGCCTCCCGGGGACTACAAGAGACCCAGTACTTC
J: TRBJ1-2; D: .; V: TRBV5-1; length: 14; size: .; CDR3: CASSRTDSNYGYTF; DNA: TGCGCCAGCAGCCGGACAGATTCTAACTATGGCTACACCTTC
J: TRBJ1-2; D: TRBD1; V: TRBV19; length: 18; size: .; CDR3: CASSIDPPTGIFRDGYTF; DNA: TGTGCCAGTAGTATAGACCCTCCGACAGGGATCTTTCGGGATGGCTACACCTTC
J: TRBJ2-7; D: .; V: TRBV5-1; length: 15; size: .; CDR3: CASSRRQGMINEQYF; DNA: TGCGCCAGCAGCCGACGTCAGGGTATGATCAACGAGCAGTACTTC
J: TRBJ2-3; D: TRBD2; V: TRBV19; length: 16; size: .; CDR3: CASSIRTSGDTDTQYF; DNA: TGTGCCAGTAGTATACGGACTAGCGGGGATACAGATACGCAGTATTTT
J: TRBJ1-2; D: TRBD1; V: TRBV6-6; length: 14; size: .; CDR3: CASSFIRDSGGYTF; DNA: TGTGCCAGCAGTTTTATCCGGGACAGCGGTGGCTACACCTTC
J: TRBJ1-1; D: TRBD1; V: TRBV14; length: 15; size: .; CDR3: CASSQRGQGKTEAFF; DNA: TGTGCCAGCAGCCAAAGGGGACAGGGGAAAACTGAAGCTTTCTTT
J: TRBJ2-7; D: .; V: TRBV29-1; length: 14; size: once; CDR3: CSVGGPVMPNEQYF; DNA: TGCAGCGTTGGGGGGCCTGTGATGCCCAACGAGCAGTACTTC
J: TRBJ2-3; D: .; V: TRBV4-1; length: 16; size: .; CDR3: CASSQDSLATTDTQYF; DNA: TGCGCCAGCAGCCAAGATTCGCTAGCGACCACAGATACGCAGTATTTT
J: TRBJ1-1; D: .; V: TRBV6-5; length: 16; size: .; CDR3: CASSYSSGQGHTEAFF; DNA: TGTGCCAGCAGTTACTCGAGTGGGCAGGGGCACACTGAAGCTTTCTTT
J: TRBJ2-5; D: .; V: TRBV6-6; length: 14; size: once; CDR3: CASSYSPGVETQYF; DNA: TGTGCCAGCAGTTACTCTCCGGGGGTAGAGACCCAGTACTTC
J: TRBJ2-5; D: .; V: TRBV5-4; length: 14; size: .; CDR3: CASSRPGFPETQYF; DNA: TGTGCCAGCAGTCGCCCGGGGTTCCCAGAGACCCAGTACTTC
J: TRBJ2-3; D: TRBD2; V: TRBV29-1; length: 12; size: .; CDR3: CSGTSGRDTQYF; DNA: TGCAGCGGGACTAGCGGGAGAGATACGCAGTATTTT
J: TRBJ2-1; D: .; V: TRBV27; length: 13; size: .; CDR3: CASSFGGAREQFF; DNA: TGTGCCAGCAGTTTTGGAGGAGCTCGTGAGCAGTTCTTC
J: TRBJ2-5; D: TRBD2; V: TRBV7-3; length: 14; size: .; CDR3: CASSPQRGGETQYF; DNA: TGTGCCAGCAGCCCCCAGCGGGGTGGGGAGACCCAGTACTTC
J: TRBJ2-5; D: TRBD1; V: TRBV28; length: 15; size: .; CDR3: CASSSTTGRRVTQYF; DNA: TGTGCCAGCAGTTCCACGACAGGGCGTAGGGTGACCCAGTACTTC
J: TRBJ2-2; D: TRBD2; V: TRBV5-4; length: 18; size: .; CDR3: CASSPSFSGRARTGELFF; DNA: TGTGCCAGCAGCCCCTCCTTTAGCGGGAGGGCCCGAACCGGGGAGCTGTTTTTT
J: TRBJ1-2; D: TRBD1; V: TRBV27; length: 16; size: .; CDR3: CASSTQTRQGAQGYTF; DNA: TGTGCCAGCAGTACCCAAACTAGACAGGGGGCGCAAGGCTACACCTTC
J: TRBJ1-6; D: .; V: TRBV5-1; length: 14; size: .; CDR3: CASAPGLGNSPLHF; DNA: TGCGCCAGCGCCCCGGGATTGGGAAATTCACCCCTCCACTTT